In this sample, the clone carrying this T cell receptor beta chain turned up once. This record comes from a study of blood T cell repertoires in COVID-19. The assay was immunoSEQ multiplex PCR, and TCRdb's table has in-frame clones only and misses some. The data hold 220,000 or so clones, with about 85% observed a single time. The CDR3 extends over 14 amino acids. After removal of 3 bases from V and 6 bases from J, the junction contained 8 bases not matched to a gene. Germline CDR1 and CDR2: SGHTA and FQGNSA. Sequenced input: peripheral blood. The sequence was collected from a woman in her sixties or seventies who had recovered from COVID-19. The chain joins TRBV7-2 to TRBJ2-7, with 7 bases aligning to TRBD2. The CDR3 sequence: CASSFDGSGLEQYF. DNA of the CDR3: TGTGCCAGCAGCTTTGATGGTAGCGGGCTCGAGCAGTACTTC.